Sequencing of this TCR beta chain was carried out in a study of response to subunit inactivated influenza vaccine. This clonotype was picked up a small number of times. Germline lookup yields CDR1 WSHSY and CDR2 SAAADI. The CDR3 covers 17 residues. The ends were cut back, 2 bases at V and 1 base at J, with 15 bases in the middle. One entry per CDR3 protein results from TCRdb running MiXCR on the RT-PCR reads. Of about 570,000 distinct CDR3 sequences in the sample, approximately 10% were seen once. These records were also assigned to another study, of T cells expressing NK-cell markers. As that study records: As the method of synthesis, 5'RACE template switching with UMIs yielded TCR beta cDNA.

This TCR derives from a man aged 50 to 59 who received an inactivated influenza vaccine. The V and J genes are TRBV10-2 and TRBJ1-5; D is unresolved. The material sequenced was PBMCs from blood, taken on the day of vaccination. The CDR3 loop is CASSETGRGGSNQPQHF. CDR3 bases: TGCGCCAGCAGTGAGACTGGGCGCGGTGGGAGCAATCAGCCCCAGCATTTT.